These 27 T cell receptor beta chains were all obtained from the same sample, sequenced in a study of cytomegalovirus exposure and HLA in healthy donors. PCR was performed using 60 Vbeta and 13 Jbeta primers. Generated by immunoSEQ multiplex PCR, the TCRdb table keeps only in-frame clones and is missing some. Of roughly 170,000 clones in the sample, roughly 82% were seen once. The sequenced sample was PBMCs. These receptors all come from a woman in her 30s in good health and CMV-seronegative.

V gene TRBV4-3 combines with J gene TRBJ1-2; D remains unclear. The CDR3 runs 15 residues. From germline, CDR1 is LGHNA and CDR2 YSLEER. V lost 1 base to trimming and J lost 0 bases, with 9 bases between them. DNA for the CDR3: TGCGCCAGCAGCCAAGTTTTTCTTACTAACTATGGCTACACCTTC. Its translation: CASSQVFLTNYGYTF.

The chain couples TRBV9 to TRBJ1-2; possibly TRBD1 for D (5 bases). V was trimmed by 3 bases and J by 0 bases, leaving 12 bases between them. CDR3 length: 15 residues. Germline loops: CDR1 SGDLS, CDR2 YYNGEE. The CDR3 reads CASSETGDPNYGYTF. The CDR3 nucleotides read TGTGCCAGCAGCGAAACAGGAGACCCTAACTATGGCTACACCTTC. The variable domain in full, completed from reference TRBV9 and TRBJ1-2, reads DSGVTQTPKHLITATGQRVTLRCSPRSGDLSVYWYQQSLDQGLQFLIQYYNGEERAKGNILERFSAQQFPDLHSELNLSSLELGDSALYFCASSETGDPNYGYTFGSGTRLTVV.

This clone was counted a few times. The chain employs TRBV6-5 and TRBJ1-5; tentative D call: TRBD1 (5 bases). The V gene lost 2 bases and the J gene lost 4 bases, with 9 bases spanning the gap. The CDR3 is 14 residues long. Germline lookup yields CDR1 MNHEY and CDR2 SVGAGI. Here the CDR3 DNA reads TGTGCCAGCAGTTACGACAGCAATAATCAGCCCCAGCATTTT. It translates to CASSYDSNNQPQHF.

The chain couples TRBV29-1 to TRBJ1-1; 10 bases agree with TRBD1. Germline V gene data show CDR1 as SQVTM and CDR2 as ANQGSEA. The CDR3 covers 13 residues. Trimming took 6 bases from V and 0 from J; bases not matched to a gene: 1. CDR3 sequence (DNA): TGCAGCGTCGACAGGGGGCTGAACACTGAAGCTTTCTTT. This translates into CSVDRGLNTEAFF.

The V gene is TRBV15, the J gene TRBJ1-1; 11 positions agree with TRBD1. There are 15 residues in the CDR3. Germline V gene lookup returns CDR1 LNHNV and CDR2 YYDKDF (reference sequence). After removal of 0 bases from V and 4 bases from J, the junction contained 1 base not matched to a gene. The CDR3 loop reads CATSREGTGGTEAFF. In nucleotides, the CDR3 is TGTGCCACCAGCAGAGAAGGGACAGGGGGCACTGAAGCTTTCTTT.

This clone was recorded once. This chain joins TRBV9 and TRBJ1-1, with 7 nucleotides matching TRBD1. CDR1 SGDLS and CDR2 YYNGEE come from the germline V gene. Trimming cost V 3 bases and J 0 bases; bases outside gene matches: 2. The length of the CDR3 is 14 residues. The CDR3 here is CASSAQGVNTEAFF. In DNA form, the CDR3 reads TGTGCCAGCAGCGCCCAGGGGGTGAACACTGAAGCTTTCTTT.

The chain recombines TRBV19 with TRBJ1-1, with D uncertain. CDR3 length: 14 residues. Between the trimmed V and J ends, which lost 10 bases and 1 base, there was a span of 16 bases. CDR1 is LNHDA, CDR2 SQIVND, per germline (reference sequence). CDR3 amino acids: CATKKVEGNTEAFF. The CDR3 coding sequence is TGTGCCACAAAGAAAGTTGAGGGGAACACTGAAGCTTTCTTT.

The V gene is TRBV5-1, the J gene TRBJ2-2; TRBD2 is a possible D gene (6 bases). The CDR3 runs to 15 residues. Trimming pared 2 bases from V and 1 base from J, leaving 9 bases between. CDR1 and CDR2 from the germline V gene are SGHRS and YFSETQ. The CDR3 reads CASSFGAGNTGELFF. Here the CDR3 DNA reads TGCGCCAGCAGCTTCGGAGCGGGGAACACCGGGGAGCTGTTTTTT.

The genes are TRBV6-1 and TRBJ1-2; D perhaps matches TRBD1 (6 bases). The germline V gene encodes CDR1 MNHNS and CDR2 SASEGT. CDR3 size: 15 residues. V was shortened by 6 bases and J by 4 bases, with 18 bases between the two germline ends. CDR3 protein: CASRPRGAEGYGYTF. In DNA form, the CDR3 reads TGTGCCAGCAGACCTCGGGGGGCTGAGGGCTATGGCTACACCTTC.

This chain uses TRBV29-1 with TRBJ2-3; 10 bases align to TRBD2. The CDR3 contains 14 residues. The V gene end was trimmed by 5 bases and the J gene end by 0 bases; junction bases not matched to a gene: 2. In germline, CDR1 is SQVTM, CDR2 ANQGSEA. CDR3 sequence reads: CSVTTSGSTDTQYF. The CDR3 DNA sequence: TGCAGCGTTACGACTAGCGGGAGCACAGATACGCAGTATTTT.

The chain uses TRBV2 and TRBJ1-2; D gene ambiguous. V gave up 11 bases and J gave up 0 bases, with 13 bases separating them. The germline V gene has CDR1 SNHLY and CDR2 FYNNEI. The CDR3 covers 13 residues. The DNA of the CDR3 is TGTGCCTCCTCACGAGATTCTAACTATGGCTACACCTTC. Translating gives CASSRDSNYGYTF.

CDR3 DNA: TGCGCCAGCAGCACACATGCCGGGGGGGGACCCTACGAGCAGTACTTC. Residues: CASSTHAGGGPYEQYF. The V and J genes are TRBV5-1 and TRBJ2-7, with 8 bases aligning to TRBD2. The V and J ends lost 4 bases and 2 bases, in that order; junction bases with no gene match: 11. The CDR3 sequence is 16 residues long. Germline CDR1 SGHRS, CDR2 YFSETQ.

A few counts support this clone. The CDR3 DNA reads TGTGCCAGCAGTTTGGACAGGGGAATAGGCGGGGAGCTGTTTTTT. This translates into CASSLDRGIGGELFF. The chain recombines TRBV27 with TRBJ2-2; 9 bases are shared with TRBD1. J gave up 7 bases and V 3 bases, and 6 bases lay outside the gene matches. The CDR3 runs to 15 residues. Looked up from germline, CDR1 is MNHEY and CDR2 is SMNVEV (reference sequence).

The rearrangement links TRBV2 to TRBJ2-2, with D perhaps TRBD1 (5 bases). The CDR3 totals 15 residues. Trimming pared 7 bases from V and 0 bases from J, leaving 12 bases between. Germline CDR1 reads SNHLY; CDR2 reads FYNNEI. The DNA of the CDR3 is TGTGCCAGCAAGGGGTTGCGGACGAACACCGGGGAGCTGTTTTTT. Translated: CASKGLRTNTGELFF.

The chain carries TRBV7-3 and TRBJ2-7; 8 bases fit TRBD1. The ends lost 6 bases at V and 1 base at J; junction bases unmatched: 8. CDR3 size: 15 residues. From germline, CDR1 is SGHTA and CDR2 FQGTGA. CDR3: CASSKGQGPSYEQYF. CDR3 coding DNA: TGTGCCAGCAGTAAAGGACAGGGCCCATCCTACGAGCAGTACTTC.

Here the CDR3 DNA reads TGCGCCAGCAGCTTGGGACAGGTTCAAGAGACCCAGTACTTC. This codes for CASSLGQVQETQYF. This rearrangement joins TRBV5-1 to TRBJ2-5; a possible D gene is TRBD1 (6 bases). Trimming cost V 0 bases and J 2 bases, with 8 bases left between them. The CDR3 runs 14 residues. The germline V gene encodes CDR1 SGHRS and CDR2 YFSETQ.

The chain is built from TRBV27 and TRBJ2-3; D call uncertain. Germline CDR1 MNHEY, CDR2 SMNVEV (reference sequence). V was cut by 2 bases and J by 2 bases, with 5 bases left in between. The CDR3 is made up of 13 amino acids. The CDR3 DNA is TGTGCCAGCAGTTTAGCACACACAGATACGCAGTATTTT. This gives the protein CASSLAHTDTQYF.

V is TRBV5-1 and J is TRBJ2-3; 10 bases agree with TRBD2. In germline, CDR1 is SGHRS, CDR2 YFSETQ. The CDR3 is 16 residues long. V was clipped by 2 bases and J by 1 base; unmatched bases: 4. As DNA, the CDR3 is TGCGCCAGCAGCTTCACCCTAGCGGGAGGCACAGATACGCAGTATTTT. This codes for CASSFTLAGGTDTQYF.

The chain employs TRBV30 and TRBJ1-1; TRBD1 agrees at 9 bases. This CDR3 contains 12 residues. V lost 5 bases to trimming and J lost 7 bases; unmatched junction nucleotides: 5. Germline CDR1 is GTSNPN and CDR2 is SVGIG (reference sequence). The CDR3 spells CAWQTGGSEAFF. CDR3 bases: TGTGCCTGGCAGACAGGGGGAAGTGAAGCTTTCTTT.

V usage is TRBV19 and J usage is TRBJ1-5; D is perhaps TRBD1 (5 bases). V lost 6 bases and J 3 bases, leaving 12 bases between the germline ends. This CDR3 contains 14 residues. Per germline, CDR1 LNHDA and CDR2 SQIVND (reference sequence). CDR3 nucleotide sequence: TGTGCCAGTAGAGGCACGGGGGACAATCAGCCCCAGCATTTT. As protein: CASRGTGDNQPQHF.

V usage is TRBV4-3 and J usage is TRBJ1-4, with D possibly matching TRBD1 (5 bases). Trimming removed 1 base at V and 7 bases at J, with 13 bases between. The CDR3 contains 15 residues. Germline V gene data show CDR1 as LGHNA and CDR2 as YSLEER. The CDR3 sequence: CASSQGSGGGEKLFF. The CDR3 DNA reads as TGCGCCAGCAGCCAAGGCTCCGGGGGGGGTGAAAAACTGTTTTTT.

The rearrangement links TRBV7-8 to TRBJ2-5, with 7 positions matching TRBD2. CDR1 is SGHVS, CDR2 FQNEAQ, per germline. V was pared by 2 bases and J by 0 bases, with 3 bases of the junction left unmatched. The CDR3 consists of 15 residues. CDR3 loop: CASSLSSGYQETQYF. CDR3 in DNA: TGTGCCAGCAGCTTAAGTAGCGGGTACCAAGAGACCCAGTACTTC.

This clone has only one observation. The chain has TRBV14 and TRBJ1-3; TRBD1 might be the D (5 bases). The germline V gene encodes CDR1 SGHDN and CDR2 FVKESK. The CDR3 spans 14 residues. Trimming left V 3 bases short and J 0 bases short, with 6 bases between. The DNA for the CDR3 is TGTGCCAGCAGCCAGGGGCACTCTGGAAACACCATATATTTT. Its protein is CASSQGHSGNTIYF.

This rearrangement joins TRBV28 to TRBJ2-5, with 13 bases identical to TRBD2. TRBJ2-7 matches the DNA end more closely, so the J call is doubtful. CDR3 length: 15 amino acids. The germline V gene has CDR1 MDHEN and CDR2 SYDVKM. The CDR3 loop is CASRDGGLAGNEQYF. The CDR3 nucleotides read TGTGCCAGCAGGGACGGGGGACTAGCGGGAAACGAGCAGTACTTC.

The gene calls are TRBV7-3 and TRBJ2-7; 8 bases line up with TRBD1. Trimming at V came to 2 bases and at J to 4 bases, leaving 7 bases not matched to a gene. Germline CDR1 reads SGHTA; CDR2 reads FQGTGA. This CDR3 comprises 15 residues. As DNA, the CDR3 is TGTGCCAGCAGCTTAGGGCCGCAGGGGGCGTACGAGCAGTACTTC. It yields the protein CASSLGPQGAYEQYF. Variable domain in full (rest from reference TRBV7-3 and TRBJ2-7): GAGVSQTPSNKVTEKGKYVELRCDPISGHTALYWYRQSLGQGPEFLIYFQGTGAADDSGLPNDRFFAVRPEGSVSTLKIQRTERGDSAVYLCASSLGPQGAYEQYFGPGTRLTVT.

This clone showed up just once. The chain links TRBV27 to TRBJ2-1; the D gene is possibly TRBD2 (5 bases). The germline V gene encodes CDR1 MNHEY and CDR2 SMNVEV (reference sequence). V lost 8 bases, J lost 2 bases, and 16 bases lay in between. The CDR3 contains 15 residues. The CDR3 DNA sequence: TGTGCCAGCTCCAATCCCCCGGGGACCTACAATGAGCAGTTCTTC. Its translation is CASSNPPGTYNEQFF.

This chain's CDR3 is CASSGWTGMGQPQHF. For the CDR3, the DNA is TGTGCCAGTAGTGGGTGGACAGGGATGGGTCAGCCCCAGCATTTT. The chain couples TRBV19 to TRBJ1-5; 8 bases match TRBD1. The germline CDR1 and CDR2 sequences are LNHDA and SQIVND (reference sequence). V lost 5 bases and J lost 6; bases outside the gene matches: 9. The CDR3 runs to 15 residues.